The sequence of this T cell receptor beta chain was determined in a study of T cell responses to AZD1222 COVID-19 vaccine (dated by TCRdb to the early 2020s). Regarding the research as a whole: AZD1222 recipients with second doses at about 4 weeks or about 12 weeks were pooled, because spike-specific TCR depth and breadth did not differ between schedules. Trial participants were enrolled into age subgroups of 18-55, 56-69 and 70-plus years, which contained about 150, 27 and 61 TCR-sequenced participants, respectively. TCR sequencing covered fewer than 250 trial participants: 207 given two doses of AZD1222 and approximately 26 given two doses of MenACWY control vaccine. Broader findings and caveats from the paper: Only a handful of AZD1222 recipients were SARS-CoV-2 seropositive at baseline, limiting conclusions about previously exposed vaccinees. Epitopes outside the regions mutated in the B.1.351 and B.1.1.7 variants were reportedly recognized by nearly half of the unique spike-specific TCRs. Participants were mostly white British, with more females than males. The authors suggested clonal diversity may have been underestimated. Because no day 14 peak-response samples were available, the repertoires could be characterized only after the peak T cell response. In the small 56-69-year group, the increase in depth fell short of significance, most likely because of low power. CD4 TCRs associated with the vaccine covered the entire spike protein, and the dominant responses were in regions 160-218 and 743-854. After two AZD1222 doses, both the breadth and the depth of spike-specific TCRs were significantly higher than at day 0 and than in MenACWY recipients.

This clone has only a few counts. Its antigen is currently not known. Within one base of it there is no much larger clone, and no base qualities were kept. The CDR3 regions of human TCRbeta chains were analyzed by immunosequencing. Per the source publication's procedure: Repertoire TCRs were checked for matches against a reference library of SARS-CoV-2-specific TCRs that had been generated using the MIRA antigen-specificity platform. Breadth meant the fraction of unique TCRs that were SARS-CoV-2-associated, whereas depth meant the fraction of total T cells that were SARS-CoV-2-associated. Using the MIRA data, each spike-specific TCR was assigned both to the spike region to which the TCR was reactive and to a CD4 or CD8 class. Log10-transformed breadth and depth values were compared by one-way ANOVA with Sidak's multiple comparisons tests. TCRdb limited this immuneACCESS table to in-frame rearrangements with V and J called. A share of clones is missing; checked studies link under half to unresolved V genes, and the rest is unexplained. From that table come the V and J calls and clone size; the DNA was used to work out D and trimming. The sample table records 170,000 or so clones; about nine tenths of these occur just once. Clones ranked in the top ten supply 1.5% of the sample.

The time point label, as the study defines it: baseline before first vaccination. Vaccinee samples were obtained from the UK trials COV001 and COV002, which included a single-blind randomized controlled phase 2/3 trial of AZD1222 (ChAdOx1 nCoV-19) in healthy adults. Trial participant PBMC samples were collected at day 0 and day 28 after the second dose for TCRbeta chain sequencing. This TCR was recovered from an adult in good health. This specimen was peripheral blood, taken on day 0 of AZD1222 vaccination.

The CDR3 region reads CASSEQGREKLFF. The base sequence is TGTGCCAGCAGTGAGCAGGGTAGGGAAAAACTGTTTTTT. The V gene is TRBV25-1 and the J gene is TRBJ1-4; TRBD1 could be the D gene, as 5 bases match. V loses 3 bases of germline sequence and J loses 8 bases, and the interval between the two ends is 10 bases. The germline V gene encodes CDR1 MGHDK and CDR2 SYGVNS. The CDR3 runs 13 amino acids, cysteine and phenylalanine included. Of the read, only the CDR3 DNA is kept; its 39 bases are in frame from base 1.